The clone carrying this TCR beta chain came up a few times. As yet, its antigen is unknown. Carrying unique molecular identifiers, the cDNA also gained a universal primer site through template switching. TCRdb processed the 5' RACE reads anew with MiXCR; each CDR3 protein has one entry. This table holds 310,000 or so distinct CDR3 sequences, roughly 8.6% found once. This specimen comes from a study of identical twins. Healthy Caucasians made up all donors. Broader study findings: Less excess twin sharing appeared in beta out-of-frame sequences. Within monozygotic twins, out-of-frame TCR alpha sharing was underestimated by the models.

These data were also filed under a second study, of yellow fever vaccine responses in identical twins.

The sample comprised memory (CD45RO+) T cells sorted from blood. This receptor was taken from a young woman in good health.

In nucleotides, the CDR3 is TGTGCCAGTAGAACCGGGACTAGCGGGAGCCCAGACACAGATACGCAGTATTTT. Translating it yields CASRTGTSGSPDTDTQYF. This rearrangement joins TRBV19 to TRBJ2-3, with 14 positions matching TRBD2. From germline, CDR1 is LNHDA and CDR2 SQIVND (reference sequence). The CDR3 extends over 18 amino acids. V was pared by 6 bases and J by 2 bases, with 10 bases of the junction left unmatched.